The 6 T cell receptor beta chains presented below share a single source sample, sequenced in a study of cytomegalovirus exposure and HLA in healthy donors. Generated by immunoSEQ multiplex PCR, the TCRdb table keeps only in-frame clones and is missing some. The profile shows fewer than 90,000 clones, roughly 80% of them singletons. Sequences were obtained from PBMCs. The receptors stem from a woman younger than 35 in good health and CMV-seropositive.

This clone was counted a single time. This chain's CDR3 is CASTLLAGGKTQYF. The CDR3 bases are TGTGCCAGCACCCTACTGGCGGGGGGTAAAACGCAGTATTTT. The chain recombines TRBV5-6 with TRBJ2-3; 8 nucleotides agree with TRBD2. Unmatched junction bases numbered 12, after V lost 6 bases and J lost 9 bases. CDR1 SGHDT and CDR2 YYEEEE come from the germline V gene. The CDR3 is 14 residues long. Full variable domain (missing parts from reference TRBV5-6 and TRBJ2-3): DAGVTQSPTHLIKTRGQQVTLRCSPKSGHDTVSWYQQALGQGPQFIFQYYEEEERQRGNFPDRFSGHQFPNYSSELNVNALLLGDSALYLCASTLLAGGKTQYFGPGTRLTVL.

The chain joins TRBV5-1 to TRBJ1-2; D gene ambiguous. This CDR3 region has 15 residues. Trimming removed 3 bases from V and 0 bases from J, with 12 bases in between. CDR1 SGHRS and CDR2 YFSETQ come from the germline V gene. As DNA, the CDR3 is TGCGCCAGCAGCTCTGCAGGCGAAGCTAACTATGGCTACACCTTC. Protein product: CASSSAGEANYGYTF. The full variable domain, its missing parts supplied by reference TRBV5-1 and TRBJ1-2, is KAGVTQTPRYLIKTRGQQVTLSCSPISGHRSVSWYQQTPGQGLQFLFEYFSETQRNKGNFPGRFSGRQFSNSRSEMNVSTLELGDSALYLCASSSAGEANYGYTFGSGTRLTVV.

The chain employs TRBV28 and TRBJ1-1; maybe TRBD1 (5 bases). V lost 5 bases, J lost 6 bases, and 16 bases lay in between. The CDR3 runs to 14 residues. Germline values: CDR1 MDHEN, CDR2 SYDVKM. CDR3 sequence reads: CASSPGGFLPEAFF. DNA for the CDR3: TGTGCCAGCAGTCCCGGGGGGTTCCTGCCTGAAGCTTTCTTT.

Only one count was recorded for this clone. The V gene is TRBV5-1, the J gene TRBJ2-3; tentatively, D is TRBD2 (6 bases). V lost 0 bases and J 1 base, leaving 9 bases between the germline ends. CDR3 length: 15 residues. Germline CDR1 is SGHRS and CDR2 is YFSETQ. The CDR3 here is CASSLVLAGTDTQYF. The CDR3 DNA follows: TGCGCCAGCAGCTTGGTCTTAGCGGGCACAGATACGCAGTATTTT.

This clone was seen just once. The CDR3 DNA sequence: TGTGCCAGCAGCGACAGGGGGCTTGGCACAGATACGCAGTATTTT. It codes for CASSDRGLGTDTQYF. This rearrangement joins TRBV9 to TRBJ2-3, with TRBD1 identical over 9 bases. Germline values: CDR1 SGDLS, CDR2 YYNGEE. CDR3 length: 15 residues. The V segment lost 3 bases and the J segment 1 base; nucleotides outside the gene matches: 3.

This chain joins TRBV7-8 and TRBJ1-1, with D possibly being TRBD1 (5 bases). Per the germline V gene, CDR1 is SGHVS and CDR2 is FQNEAQ. The germline V and J ends were trimmed by 1 base and 0 bases, with 12 bases remaining between them. This CDR3 has 16 residues. The CDR3 DNA reads as TGTGCCAGCAGCTTAGGGCAGGGTGGGTTGAACACTGAAGCTTTCTTT. The encoded protein is CASSLGQGGLNTEAFF. The full variable domain, with the rest looked up from reference TRBV7-8 and TRBJ1-1, is GAGVSQSPRYKVAKRGQDVALRCDPISGHVSLFWYQQALGQGPEFLTYFQNEAQLDKSGLPSDRFFAERPEGSVSTLKIQRTQQEDSAVYLCASSLGQGGLNTEAFFGQGTRLTVV.